One T cell receptor (beta chain) is described in this entry. Its antigen is unidentified. After 5'RACE with constant-segment primers, TCR alpha and TCR beta cDNA libraries carrying sample barcodes and UMIs were obtained. TCRdb independently ran MiXCR on the 5' RACE reads; one entry per CDR3 protein. In the table there are about 470,000 distinct CDR3 sequences, around a sixth of which are singletons. V lost 0 bases to trimming and J lost 1 base; unmatched junction nucleotides: 5. The CDR3 is 16 amino acids. The germline V gene encodes CDR1 SGHRS and CDR2 YFSETQ. These data originate in a study of T-cell memory formation after mild COVID-19. Study overall: Largely donor-specific sequence clusters came from a couple of donors. Study-wide findings and caveats: Clones that contracted clustered mainly in CM and EM if CD4+ and in EMRA if CD8+.

This chain joins TRBV5-1 and TRBJ1-1, with 8 bases matching TRBD1. The clonotype originates from an adult woman who had mild COVID-19 (a few samples of this study predate the infection). Cell type and time point are not known. The sample was PBMCs or a T cell subset sorted from them (not recorded which). The DNA for the CDR3 is TGCGCCAGCAGCTTGGCGACAGGGGAGGGGAACACTGAAGCTTTCTTT. This sequence encodes CASSLATGEGNTEAFF.